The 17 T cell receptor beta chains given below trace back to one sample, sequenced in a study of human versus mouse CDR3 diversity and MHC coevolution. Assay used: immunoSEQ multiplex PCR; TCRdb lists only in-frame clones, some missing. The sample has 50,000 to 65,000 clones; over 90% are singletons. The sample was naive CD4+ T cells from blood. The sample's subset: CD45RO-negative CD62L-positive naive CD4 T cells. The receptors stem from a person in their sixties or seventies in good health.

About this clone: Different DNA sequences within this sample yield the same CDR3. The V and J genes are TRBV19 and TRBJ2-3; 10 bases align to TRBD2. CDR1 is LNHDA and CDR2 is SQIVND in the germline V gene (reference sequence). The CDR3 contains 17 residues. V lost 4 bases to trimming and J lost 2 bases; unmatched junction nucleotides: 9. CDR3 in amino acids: CASSSVALAGDTDTQYF. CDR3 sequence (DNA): TGTGCCAGTAGTAGCGTGGCCCTAGCGGGAGACACAGATACGCAGTATTTT. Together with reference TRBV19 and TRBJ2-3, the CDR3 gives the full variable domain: DGGITQSPKYLFRKEGQNVTLSCEQNLNHDAMYWYRQDPGQGLRLIYYSQIVNDFQKGDIAEGYSVSREKKESFPLTVTSAQKNPTAFYLCASSSVALAGDTDTQYFGPGTRLTVL.

CDR3 coding DNA: TGCGCCAGCACGAAAACTAGCGGGAGCGAAACTAGCACAGATACGCAGTATTTT. Translated: CASTKTSGSETSTDTQYF. The chain recombines TRBV10-2 with TRBJ2-3, with 11 bases identical to TRBD2. V gave up 7 bases and J gave up 0 bases; unmatched junction bases: 12. The CDR3 spans 18 residues. CDR1 WSHSY and CDR2 SAAADI come from the germline V gene.

This CDR3 reads CASSEAGTVGEKLFF. The CDR3 DNA reads TGCGCCAGCAGCGAAGCCGGGACAGTGGGCGAAAAACTGTTTTTT. The chain combines TRBV5-1 with TRBJ1-4; 7 bases map to TRBD1. The trim removed 4 bases at V and 8 bases at J, leaving 11 bases unmatched. Germline-derived CDR1 and CDR2 are SGHRS and YFSETQ. The length of the CDR3 is 15 residues.

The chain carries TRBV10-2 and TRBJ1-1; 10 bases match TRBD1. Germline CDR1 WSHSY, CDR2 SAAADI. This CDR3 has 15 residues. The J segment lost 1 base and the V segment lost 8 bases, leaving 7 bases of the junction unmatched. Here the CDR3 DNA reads TGCGCCAGCGACGGGACAGGGGTGACGAACACTGAAGCTTTCTTT. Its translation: CASDGTGVTNTEAFF.

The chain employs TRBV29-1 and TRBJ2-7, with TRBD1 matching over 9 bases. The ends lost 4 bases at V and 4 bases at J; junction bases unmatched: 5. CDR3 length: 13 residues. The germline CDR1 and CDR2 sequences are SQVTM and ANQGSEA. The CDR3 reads CSVGLDRGYEQYF. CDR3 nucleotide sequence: TGCAGCGTTGGGCTGGACAGGGGTTACGAGCAGTACTTC.

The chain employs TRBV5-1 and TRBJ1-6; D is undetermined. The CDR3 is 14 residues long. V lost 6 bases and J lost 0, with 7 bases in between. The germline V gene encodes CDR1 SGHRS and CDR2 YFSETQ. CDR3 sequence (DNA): TGCGCCAGCACAAGGAGCTCCTATAATTCACCCCTCCACTTT. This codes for CASTRSSYNSPLHF.

The CDR3 protein is CAWSLTEFHGYTF. CDR3 bases: TGTGCCTGGAGCCTAACAGAGTTTCATGGCTACACCTTC. The rearrangement links TRBV30 to TRBJ1-2, with unresolved D. The CDR3 length is 13 residues. Trimming took 3 bases from V and 6 from J, leaving 14 bases between them. Germline CDR1 and CDR2: GTSNPN and SVGIG (reference sequence). The full variable domain, completed using reference TRBV30 and TRBJ1-2, is SQTIHQWPATLVQPVGSPLSLECTVEGTSNPNLYWYRQAAGRGLQLLFYSVGIGQISSEVPQNLSASRPQDRQFILSSKKLLLSDSGFYLCAWSLTEFHGYTFGSGTRLTVV.

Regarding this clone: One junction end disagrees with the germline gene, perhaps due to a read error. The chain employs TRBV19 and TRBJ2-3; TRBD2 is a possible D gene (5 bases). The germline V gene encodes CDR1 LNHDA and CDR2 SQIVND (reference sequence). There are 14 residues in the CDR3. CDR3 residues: CASIEGPQAPNWHF. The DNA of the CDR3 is TGTGCCAGTATTGAGGGTCCGCAGGCCCCCAATTGGCATTTT.

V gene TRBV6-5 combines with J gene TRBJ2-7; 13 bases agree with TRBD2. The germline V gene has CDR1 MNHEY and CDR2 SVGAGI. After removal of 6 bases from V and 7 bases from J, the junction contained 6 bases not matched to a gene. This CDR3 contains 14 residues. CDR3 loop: CASRSPGLAGEQYF. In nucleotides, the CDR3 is TGTGCCAGCAGATCCCCGGGACTAGCGGGGGAGCAGTACTTC.

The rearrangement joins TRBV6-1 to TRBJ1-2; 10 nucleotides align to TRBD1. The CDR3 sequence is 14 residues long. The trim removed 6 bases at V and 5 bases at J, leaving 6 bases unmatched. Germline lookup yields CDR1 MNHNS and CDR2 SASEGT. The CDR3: CASRGGQGGYGYTF. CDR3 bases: TGTGCCAGCAGGGGTGGACAGGGGGGTTATGGCTACACCTTC.

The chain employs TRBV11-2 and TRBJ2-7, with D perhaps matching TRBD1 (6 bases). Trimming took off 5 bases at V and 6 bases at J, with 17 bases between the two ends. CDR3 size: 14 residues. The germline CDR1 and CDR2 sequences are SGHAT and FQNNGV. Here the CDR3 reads CASSPRYQGLEQYF. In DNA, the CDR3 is TGTGCCAGCAGCCCGCGATACCAGGGGCTCGAGCAGTACTTC.

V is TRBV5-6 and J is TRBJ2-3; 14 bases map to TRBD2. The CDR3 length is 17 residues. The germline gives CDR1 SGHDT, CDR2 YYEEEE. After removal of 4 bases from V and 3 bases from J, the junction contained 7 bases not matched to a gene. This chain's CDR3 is CASSLGLAGGRTDTQYF. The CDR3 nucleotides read TGTGCCAGCAGCCTAGGACTAGCGGGAGGCAGGACAGATACGCAGTATTTT.

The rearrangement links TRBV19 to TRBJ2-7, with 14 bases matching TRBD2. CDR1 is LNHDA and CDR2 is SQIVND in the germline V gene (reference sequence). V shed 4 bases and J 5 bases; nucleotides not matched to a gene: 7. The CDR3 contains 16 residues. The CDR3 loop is CASSKGLAGDLDEQYF. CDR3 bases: TGTGCCAGTAGTAAGGGACTAGCGGGAGACTTGGACGAGCAGTACTTC.

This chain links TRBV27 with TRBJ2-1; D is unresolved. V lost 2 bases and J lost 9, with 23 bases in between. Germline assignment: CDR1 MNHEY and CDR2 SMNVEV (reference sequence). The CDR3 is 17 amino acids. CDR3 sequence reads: CASSLRSPILVVGEQFF. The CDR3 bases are TGTGCCAGCAGTTTACGATCTCCTATCCTAGTGGTGGGTGAGCAGTTCTTC.

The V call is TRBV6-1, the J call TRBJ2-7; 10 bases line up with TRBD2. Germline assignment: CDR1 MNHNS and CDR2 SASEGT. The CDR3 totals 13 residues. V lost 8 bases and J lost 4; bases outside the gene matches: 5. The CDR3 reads CASAASGSYEQYF. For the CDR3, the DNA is TGTGCCAGCGCTGCTAGCGGGAGTTACGAGCAGTACTTC.

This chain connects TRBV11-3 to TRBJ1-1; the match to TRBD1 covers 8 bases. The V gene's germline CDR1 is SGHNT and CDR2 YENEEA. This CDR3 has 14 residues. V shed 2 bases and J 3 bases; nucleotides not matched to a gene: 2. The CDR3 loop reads CASSLQGADTEAFF. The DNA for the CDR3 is TGTGCCAGCAGCTTACAGGGGGCCGACACTGAAGCTTTCTTT.

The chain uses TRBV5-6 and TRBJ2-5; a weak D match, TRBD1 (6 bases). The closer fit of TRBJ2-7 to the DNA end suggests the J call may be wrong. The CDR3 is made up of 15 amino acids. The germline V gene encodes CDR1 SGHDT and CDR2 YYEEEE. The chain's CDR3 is CASSLGQGLTYEQYF. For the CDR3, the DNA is TGTGCCAGCAGCTTGGGGCAGGGGCTCACCTACGAGCAGTACTTC.